These 23 T cell receptor beta chains share one sample of origin, sequenced in a study of T cells after yellow fever vaccination. One entry per CDR3 protein, called by TCRdb with MiXCR from the 5' RACE reads. The sample has under 550,000 distinct CDR3 sequences, about a fifth seen once; the top ten hold around 17%. This sample comprised PBMCs, obtained 21 days after the first yellow fever vaccination. The source is a young man who received the YFV17D yellow fever vaccine.

The chain couples TRBV29-1 to TRBJ1-5, with TRBD1 matching 9 bases. After removal of 6 bases from V and 1 base from J, the junction contained 1 base not matched to a gene. Germline V lookup: CDR1 SQVTM, CDR2 ANQGSEA. This CDR3 has 13 residues. CDR3 sequence (DNA): TGCAGCGTGGGACAGGGAAGCAATCAGCCCCAGCATTTT. The encoded protein is CSVGQGSNQPQHF.

This clonotype was seen a handful of times. The rearrangement joins TRBV28 to TRBJ2-5, with 8 bases that match TRBD2. V shed 3 bases, J shed 7 bases, and the junction held 7 bases outside the gene matches. The length of the CDR3 is 14 residues. The germline gives CDR1 MDHEN, CDR2 SYDVKM. The chain's CDR3 is CASSLGGGLGTQYF. DNA for the CDR3: TGTGCCAGCAGTTTGGGCGGGGGGTTGGGGACCCAGTACTTC.

This clonotype has just a few counts. The chain recombines TRBV12-3 or TRBV12-4 with TRBJ2-2; D is ambiguous. V was shortened by 1 base and J by 4 bases, with 7 bases between the two germline ends. The CDR3 covers 14 residues. In DNA, the CDR3 is TGTGCCAGCAGTTTAGATAGGAGCACCGGGGAGCTGTTTTTT. It is translated as CASSLDRSTGELFF.

This rearrangement joins TRBV10-3 to TRBJ1-2; no definite D call. Trimming removed 0 bases from V and 7 bases from J, with 15 bases in between. Looked up from germline, CDR1 is ENHRY and CDR2 is SYGVKD. The CDR3 consists of 15 residues. CDR3 sequence: CAISESIWVSAGYTF. CDR3 nucleotide sequence: TGTGCCATCAGTGAGTCGATTTGGGTGTCCGCTGGCTACACCTTC.

This chain joins TRBV19 and TRBJ2-4, with 8 bases fitting TRBD1. Germline V gene sequence: CDR1 LNHDA, CDR2 SQIVND (reference sequence). Trimming removed 4 bases from V and 8 bases from J; junction bases left unmatched: 4. The CDR3 is made up of 13 amino acids. The CDR3 DNA sequence: TGTGCCAGTAGTACCCGACAGGGGTACATTCAGTACTTC. Translated, it gives CASSTRQGYIQYF.

The table lists this clonotype with a few counts. The CDR3 here is CASKAYEGPSYEQYV. CDR3 sequence (DNA): TGCGCCAGCAAGGCCTACGAAGGGCCCTCCTACGAGCAGTACGTC. This rearrangement joins TRBV5-1 to TRBJ2-7, with D uncertain. Per germline, CDR1 SGHRS and CDR2 YFSETQ. V lost 6 bases and J 0 bases, leaving 16 bases between the germline ends. This CDR3 contains 15 residues.

This clonotype was picked up a small number of times. The chain is built from TRBV28 and TRBJ2-7; perhaps TRBD1 as D (5 bases). The CDR3 has 12 residues. Germline V gene sequence: CDR1 MDHEN, CDR2 SYDVKM. V was cut by 3 bases and J by 7 bases, with 10 bases left in between. CDR3 amino acids: CASSLYRREQYF. CDR3 in DNA: TGTGCCAGCAGTTTGTACAGGAGAGAGCAGTACTTC.

This clonotype was counted between two and nine times. The CDR3 loop reads CASSQDASGALLSYNEQFF. In nucleotides, the CDR3 is TGTGCCAGCAGCCAAGACGCTAGCGGCGCCCTCTTATCCTACAATGAGCAGTTCTTC. The chain combines TRBV3-1 with TRBJ2-1; 7 positions match TRBD2. Germline CDR1 and CDR2: LGHDT and YNNKEL (reference sequence). Germline trimming cut 0 bases from V and 1 base from J; bases unmatched to any gene: 12. The CDR3 covers 19 residues.

This clonotype was detected ten times or more. This chain uses TRBV5-1 with TRBJ1-6, with 7 bases that match TRBD1. Germline CDR1 reads SGHRS; CDR2 reads YFSETQ. This CDR3 comprises 14 residues. The J segment lost 6 bases and the V segment lost 4 bases, leaving 4 bases of the junction unmatched. CDR3 residues: CASSLGQSNSPLHF. For the CDR3, the DNA is TGCGCCAGCAGCCTGGGACAGTCTAATTCACCCCTCCACTTT.

This rearrangement joins TRBV2 to TRBJ1-5, with 12 bases matching TRBD1. Germline CDR1 and CDR2: SNHLY and FYNNEI. V gave up 3 bases and J gave up 2 bases; unmatched junction bases: 5. The CDR3 is made up of 17 amino acids. The CDR3 nucleotides read TGTGCCAGCAGTGAGAGGGACAGGGGGCGAGGCAATCAGCCCCAGCATTTT. Translated, it gives CASSERDRGRGNQPQHF.

The gene calls are TRBV6-5 and TRBJ2-7; 8 positions agree with TRBD1. Looked up from germline, CDR1 is MNHEY and CDR2 is SVGAGI. The CDR3 contains 15 residues. J was trimmed by 1 base and V by 5 bases; bases with no gene match: 7. The CDR3 coding sequence is TGTGCCAGCAGTAACACAGGGGGACAATCCTACGAGCAGTACTTC. Amino acid sequence: CASSNTGGQSYEQYF.

The chain recombines TRBV7-8 with TRBJ2-1; 8 nucleotides match TRBD2. The CDR3 is 15 amino acids. In germline, CDR1 is SGHVS, CDR2 FQNEAQ. Trimming took 4 bases from V and 9 from J; bases not matched to a gene: 11. CDR3 loop: CASSSPGGEGTEQFF. The DNA for the CDR3 is TGTGCCAGCAGCTCTCCGGGAGGGGAGGGGACTGAGCAGTTCTTC.

The chain couples TRBV7-9 to TRBJ1-1; a possible D gene is TRBD1 (6 bases). Germline V lookup: CDR1 SEHNR, CDR2 FQNEAQ (reference sequence). The CDR3 is 17 amino acids. Trimming removed 5 bases from V and 1 base from J, with 20 bases in between. This chain's CDR3 is CASSRGTSTPTNTEAFF. The CDR3 coding sequence is TGTGCCAGCAGCCGCGGGACAAGCACCCCAACGAACACTGAAGCTTTCTTT.

This clonotype was counted between two and nine times. The chain combines TRBV18 with TRBJ1-2; perhaps TRBD1 as D (6 bases). V was trimmed by 3 bases and J by 1 base, leaving 12 bases between them. Germline CDR1 reads KGHSH; CDR2 reads LQKENI. CDR3 size: 15 residues. CDR3 sequence (DNA): TGTGCCAGCTCACCTCTCGCACAGGGTAACTATGGCTACACCTTC. Protein sequence: CASSPLAQGNYGYTF.

CDR3 protein: CASSVEGTRGDEQFF. CDR3 DNA sequence: TGTGCCAGCAGCGTAGAGGGGACGAGAGGCGATGAGCAGTTCTTC. This chain uses TRBV9 with TRBJ2-1, with D possibly called TRBD1 or TRBD2 (5 bases each). This CDR3 comprises 15 residues. The V end lost 0 bases, the J end lost 8 bases, and 15 bases lay between the germline ends. Germline loops: CDR1 SGDLS, CDR2 YYNGEE.

This clonotype was counted between two and nine times. V gene TRBV7-9 combines with J gene TRBJ2-1, with TRBD2 as a possible D gene (7 bases). CDR1 is SEHNR, CDR2 FQNEAQ, per germline (reference sequence). CDR3 length equals 15 residues. V gave up 0 bases and J gave up 4 bases, with 10 bases separating them. For the CDR3, the DNA is TGTGCCAGCAGCTTAGCCGGGGGGCAATACAATGAGCAGTTCTTC. The encoded protein is CASSLAGGQYNEQFF.

This clonotype was detected a few times. This rearrangement joins TRBV6-2 or TRBV6-3 to TRBJ1-1; maybe TRBD1 (6 bases). CDR1 and CDR2 from the germline V gene are MNHEY and SVGEGT. The CDR3 sequence is 14 residues long. Between the trimmed V and J ends, which lost 6 bases and 1 base, there was a span of 12 bases. CDR3 bases: TGTGCCAGCAGCGGACAGACGCCGAACACTGAAGCTTTCTTT. Protein product: CASSGQTPNTEAFF.

The chain carries TRBV5-6 and TRBJ2-7, with 9 bases fitting TRBD1. The CDR3 is made up of 15 amino acids. Trimming cost V 2 bases and J 2 bases; bases outside gene matches: 5. Germline V gene data show CDR1 as SGHDT and CDR2 as YYEEEE. The CDR3 DNA follows: TGTGCCAGCAGCTTATCGGGGACAGGGCCCTACGAGCAGTACGTC. Amino acids: CASSLSGTGPYEQYV.

This clonotype was detected only a few times. The rearrangement links TRBV19 to TRBJ2-2; weak D call: TRBD1 (5 bases). The V gene's germline CDR1 is LNHDA and CDR2 SQIVND (reference sequence). The CDR3 length is 12 residues. V lost 6 bases and J 7 bases, leaving 9 bases between the germline ends. DNA of the CDR3: TGTGCCAGTAGGACAGTCAGCGGGGAGCTGTTTTTT. This encodes CASRTVSGELFF. Complete variable domain (other parts from reference TRBV19 and TRBJ2-2): DGGITQSPKYLFRKEGQNVTLSCEQNLNHDAMYWYRQDPGQGLRLIYYSQIVNDFQKGDIAEGYSVSREKKESFPLTVTSAQKNPTAFYLCASRTVSGELFFGEGSRLTVL.

The V gene is TRBV29-1, the J gene TRBJ2-3; TRBD2 agrees at 7 bases. The CDR3 runs to 14 residues. The V gene end was trimmed by 4 bases and the J gene end by 0 bases; junction bases not matched to a gene: 4. The germline gives CDR1 SQVTM, CDR2 ANQGSEA. DNA of the CDR3: TGCAGCGTTGCTAAGCGGGGAAGCACAGATACGCAGTATTTT. Its protein is CSVAKRGSTDTQYF.

In this sample, this clonotype turned up a few times. This chain joins TRBV12-3 or TRBV12-4 and TRBJ1-6; tentative D call: TRBD1 (6 bases). This CDR3 has 15 amino acids. The V end was cut by 5 bases, the J end by 9 bases, with 17 bases between. This CDR3 is CASSKQGSIGSPLHF. In DNA, the CDR3 is TGTGCCAGCAGTAAACAGGGCTCGATCGGTTCACCCCTCCACTTT.

This clonotype has just a few counts. The chain recombines TRBV5-1 with TRBJ2-7; TRBD1 agrees at 10 bases. This CDR3 region has 15 residues. V dropped 3 bases and J dropped 3; count of bases not matched to a gene: 6. Germline assignment: CDR1 SGHRS and CDR2 YFSETQ. The CDR3 spells CASSSKGQGDYEQYF. DNA for the CDR3: TGCGCCAGCAGCTCGAAAGGACAGGGGGACTACGAGCAGTACTTC.

The rearrangement uses TRBV19 and TRBJ1-5; TRBD1 aligns across 9 bases. CDR1 and CDR2 from the germline V gene are LNHDA and SQIVND (reference sequence). J was trimmed by 5 bases and V by 6 bases; bases with no gene match: 11. This CDR3 region has 16 residues. CDR3 region: CASSYTGTGIHQPQHF. The CDR3 bases are TGTGCCAGTAGCTACACCGGGACAGGGATACATCAGCCCCAGCATTTT.